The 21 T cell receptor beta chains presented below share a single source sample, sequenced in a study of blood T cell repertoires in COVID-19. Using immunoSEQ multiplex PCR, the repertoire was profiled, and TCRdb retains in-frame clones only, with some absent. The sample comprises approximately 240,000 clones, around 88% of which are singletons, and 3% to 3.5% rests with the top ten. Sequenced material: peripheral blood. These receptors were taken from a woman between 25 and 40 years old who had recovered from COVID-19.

CDR3 coding DNA: TGTGCCACCTCCCCCAGACTAGCTTCCGGGGAGCTGTTTTTT. Protein product: CATSPRLASGELFF. The chain combines TRBV3-1 (or the pseudogene TRBV3-2) with TRBJ2-2, with 7 bases fitting TRBD2. Germline lookup yields CDR1 LGHDT and CDR2 YNNKEL (reference sequence). The CDR3 extends over 14 amino acids. V lost 10 bases and J lost 6; bases outside the gene matches: 11.

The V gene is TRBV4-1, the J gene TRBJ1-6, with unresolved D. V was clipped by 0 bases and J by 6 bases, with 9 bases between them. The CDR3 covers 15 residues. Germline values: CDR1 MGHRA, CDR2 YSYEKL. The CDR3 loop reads CASSQDSGINSPLHF. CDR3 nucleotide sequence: TGCGCCAGCAGCCAAGATTCAGGTATTAATTCACCCCTCCACTTT.

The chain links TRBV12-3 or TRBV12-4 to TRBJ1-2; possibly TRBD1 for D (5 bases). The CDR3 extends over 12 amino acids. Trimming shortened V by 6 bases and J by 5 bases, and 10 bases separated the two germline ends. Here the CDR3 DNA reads TGTGCCAGCAGGACCGACAGATATGGCTACACCTTC. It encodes CASRTDRYGYTF.

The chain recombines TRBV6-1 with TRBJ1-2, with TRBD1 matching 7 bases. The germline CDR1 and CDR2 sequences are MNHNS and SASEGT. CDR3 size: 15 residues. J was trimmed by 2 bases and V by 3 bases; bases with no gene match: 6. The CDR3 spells CASSDSRGGNYGYTF. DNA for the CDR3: TGTGCCAGCAGTGATAGTAGAGGGGGCAACTATGGCTACACCTTC.

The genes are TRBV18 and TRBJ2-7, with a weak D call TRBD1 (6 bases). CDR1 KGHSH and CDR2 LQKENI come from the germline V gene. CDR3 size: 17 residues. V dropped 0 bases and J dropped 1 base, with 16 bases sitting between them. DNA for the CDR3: TGTGCCAGCTCACCACCATCCCAGGGGCCCTGGTCCTACGAGCAGTACTTC. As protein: CASSPPSQGPWSYEQYF.

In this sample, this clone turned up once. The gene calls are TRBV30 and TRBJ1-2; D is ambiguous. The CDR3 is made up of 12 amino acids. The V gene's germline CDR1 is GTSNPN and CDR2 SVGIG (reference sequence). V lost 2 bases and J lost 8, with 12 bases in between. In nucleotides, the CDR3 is TGTGCCTGGAGTCGGGAGTCTATGGGCTACACCTTC. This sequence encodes CAWSRESMGYTF.

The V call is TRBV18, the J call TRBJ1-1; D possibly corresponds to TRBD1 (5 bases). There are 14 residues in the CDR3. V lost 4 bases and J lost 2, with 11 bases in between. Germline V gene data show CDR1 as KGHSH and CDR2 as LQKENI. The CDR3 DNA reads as TGTGCCAGCTCACTTACAGGAGATAACACTGAAGCTTTCTTT. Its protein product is CASSLTGDNTEAFF.

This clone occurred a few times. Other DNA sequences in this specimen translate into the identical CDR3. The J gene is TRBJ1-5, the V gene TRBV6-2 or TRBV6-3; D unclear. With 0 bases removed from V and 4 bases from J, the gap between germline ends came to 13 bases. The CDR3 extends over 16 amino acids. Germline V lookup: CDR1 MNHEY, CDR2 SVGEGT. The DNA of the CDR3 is TGTGCCAGCAGTTACTCGACCCGGGGAGGTAATCAGCCCCAGCATTTT. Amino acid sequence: CASSYSTRGGNQPQHF.

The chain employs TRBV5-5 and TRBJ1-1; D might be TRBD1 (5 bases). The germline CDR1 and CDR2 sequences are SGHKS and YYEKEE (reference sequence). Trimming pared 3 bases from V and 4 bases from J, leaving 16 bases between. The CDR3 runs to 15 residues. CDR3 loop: CASSSRLQGSTEAFF. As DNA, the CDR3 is TGTGCCAGCAGCTCTAGACTTCAGGGTAGCACTGAAGCTTTCTTT.

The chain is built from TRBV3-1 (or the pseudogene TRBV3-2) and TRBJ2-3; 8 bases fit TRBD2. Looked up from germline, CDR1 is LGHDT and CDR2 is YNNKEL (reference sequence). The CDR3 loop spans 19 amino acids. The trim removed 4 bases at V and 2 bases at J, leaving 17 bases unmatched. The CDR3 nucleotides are TGTGCCAGCAGCCTTAGCGGACTAGCTCCGACTACTATCACAGATACGCAGTATTTT. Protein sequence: CASSLSGLAPTTITDTQYF.

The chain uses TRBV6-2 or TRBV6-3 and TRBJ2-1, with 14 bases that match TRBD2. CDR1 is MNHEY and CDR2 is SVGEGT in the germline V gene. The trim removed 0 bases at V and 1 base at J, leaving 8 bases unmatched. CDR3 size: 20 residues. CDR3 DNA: TGTGCCAGCAGTTACTCGATTGAGTGGACTAGCGGGGGGTCCTACAATGAGCAGTTCTTC. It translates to CASSYSIEWTSGGSYNEQFF.

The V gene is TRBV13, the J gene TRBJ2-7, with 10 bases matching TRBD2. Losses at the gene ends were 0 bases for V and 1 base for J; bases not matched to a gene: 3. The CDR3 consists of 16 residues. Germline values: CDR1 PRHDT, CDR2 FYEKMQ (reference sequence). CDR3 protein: CASSLGRTSGSYEQYF. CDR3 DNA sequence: TGTGCCAGCAGCTTAGGCCGGACTAGCGGTTCCTACGAGCAGTACTTC.

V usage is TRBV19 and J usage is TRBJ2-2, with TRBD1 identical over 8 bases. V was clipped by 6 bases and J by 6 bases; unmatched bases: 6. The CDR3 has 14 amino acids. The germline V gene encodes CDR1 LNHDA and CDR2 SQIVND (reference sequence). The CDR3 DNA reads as TGTGCCAGTAGCACCCCAGGGGGCTCCGGGGAGCTGTTTTTT. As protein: CASSTPGGSGELFF.

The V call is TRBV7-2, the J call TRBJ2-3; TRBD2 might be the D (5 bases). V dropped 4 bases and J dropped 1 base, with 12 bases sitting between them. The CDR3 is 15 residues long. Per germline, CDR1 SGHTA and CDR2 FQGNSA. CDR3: CASSSSGGRTDTQYF. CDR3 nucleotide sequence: TGTGCCAGCAGCTCAAGCGGTGGCCGCACAGATACGCAGTATTTT.

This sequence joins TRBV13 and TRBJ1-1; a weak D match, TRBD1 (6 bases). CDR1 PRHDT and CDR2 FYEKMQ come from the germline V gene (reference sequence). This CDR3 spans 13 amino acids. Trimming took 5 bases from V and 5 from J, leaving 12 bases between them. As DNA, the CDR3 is TGTGCCAGCAGCGACCAGGGGAAGACTGAAGCTTTCTTT. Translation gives CASSDQGKTEAFF.

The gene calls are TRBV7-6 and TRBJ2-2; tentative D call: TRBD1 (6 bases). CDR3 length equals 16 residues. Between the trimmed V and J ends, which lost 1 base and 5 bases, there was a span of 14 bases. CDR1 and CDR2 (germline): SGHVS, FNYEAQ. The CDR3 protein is CASSLDTGRWTGELFF. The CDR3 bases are TGTGCCAGCAGCTTAGACACAGGGAGATGGACCGGGGAGCTGTTTTTT.

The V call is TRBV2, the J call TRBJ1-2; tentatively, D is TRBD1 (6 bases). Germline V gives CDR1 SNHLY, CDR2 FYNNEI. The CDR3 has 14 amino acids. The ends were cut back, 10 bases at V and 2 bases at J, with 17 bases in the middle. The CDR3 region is CAIWTDDSNYGYTF. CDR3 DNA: TGTGCCATTTGGACAGACGACTCAAACTATGGCTACACCTTC.

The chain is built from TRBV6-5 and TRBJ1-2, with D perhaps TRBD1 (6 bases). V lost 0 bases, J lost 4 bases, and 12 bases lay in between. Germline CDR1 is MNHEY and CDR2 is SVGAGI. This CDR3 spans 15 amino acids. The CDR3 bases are TGTGCCAGCAGTTACTCGCGTACAGGGTTCTATGGCTACACCTTC. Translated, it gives CASSYSRTGFYGYTF.

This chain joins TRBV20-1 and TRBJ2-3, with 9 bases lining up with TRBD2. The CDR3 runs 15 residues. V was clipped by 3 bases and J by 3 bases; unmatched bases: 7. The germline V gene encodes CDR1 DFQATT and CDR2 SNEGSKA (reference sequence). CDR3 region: CSASGAGGPTDTQYF. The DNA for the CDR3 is TGCAGTGCTAGTGGGGCGGGGGGGCCGACAGATACGCAGTATTTT.

The CDR3 loop reads CASSPVLQGLGSPLHF. The CDR3 DNA sequence: TGTGCCAGCAGCCCAGTACTACAGGGGCTGGGTTCACCCCTCCACTTT. V gene TRBV3-1 (or the pseudogene TRBV3-2) combines with J gene TRBJ1-6; 7 bases match TRBD1. V lost 4 bases, J lost 9 bases, and 12 bases stayed unmatched. The CDR3 sequence is 16 residues long. Germline V gene data show CDR1 as LGHDT and CDR2 as YNNKEL (reference sequence).

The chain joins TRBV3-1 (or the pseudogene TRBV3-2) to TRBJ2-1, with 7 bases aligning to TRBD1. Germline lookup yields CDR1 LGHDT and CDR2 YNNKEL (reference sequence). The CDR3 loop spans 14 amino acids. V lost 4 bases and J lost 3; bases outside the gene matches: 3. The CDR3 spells CASSPGQVYNEQFF. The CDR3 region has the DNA TGTGCCAGCAGCCCTGGACAGGTCTACAATGAGCAGTTCTTC.